This T cell receptor beta chain appears in the sequencing data of a study of T-cell memory formation after mild COVID-19. For the study at large: TCR clusters were mostly confined to one donor each.

cDNA libraries for TCR alpha and TCR beta, carrying sample barcodes and UMIs, came from 5'RACE with constant-segment primers. One entry per CDR3 protein, called by TCRdb with MiXCR from the 5' RACE reads. The sample holds about 560,000 distinct CDR3 sequences; about 20% are singletons and the top ten take roughly 8.3%. This CDR3 has 14 residues. Germline assignment: CDR1 SQVTM and CDR2 ANQGSEA. With 5 bases clipped from V and 4 bases from J, the junction kept 5 bases outside the gene matches. The chain joins TRBV29-1 to TRBJ2-7; 13 nucleotides match TRBD2. The sequence derives from an adult woman who had mild COVID-19 (a few samples of this study predate the infection). Cell type and time point are not known. The sequencing input was PBMCs or a T cell subset sorted from them (not recorded which). The CDR3 DNA reads TGCAGCGTTCAACGGACTAGCGGGAGTTACGAGCAGTACTTC. As protein: CSVQRTSGSYEQYF.